Listed here are 26 T cell receptor beta chains from one sample, sequenced in a study of identical twins. One entry per CDR3 protein, called by TCRdb with MiXCR from the 5' RACE reads. The table records hundreds of thousands of distinct CDR3 sequences, roughly 8% of them present only once. The data also belong to a second study, concerning yellow fever vaccine responses in identical twins.

Sequencing input: PBMCs. The receptors originated from a young woman in good health.

A remark on this clonotype: A junction boundary mismatches the germline segment, possibly from a read error. V gene TRBV28 combines with J gene TRBJ2-6; D assignment may be TRBD1 or TRBD2 (5 bases each). The CDR3 length is 15 residues. Germline CDR1 and CDR2: MDHEN and SYDVKM. The CDR3 spells CASSQGEAGANVLAF. For the CDR3, the DNA is TGTGCCAGCTCTCAGGGAGAGGCTGGGGCCAACGTCCTGGCTTTC.

The CDR3 DNA reads as TGTGCCAGCTCACCCGTGACCGGGACGTACACCGGGGAGCTGTTTTTT. It specifies CASSPVTGTYTGELFF. This chain links TRBV18 with TRBJ2-2; D could derive from TRBD1 or TRBD2 (5 bases each). The germline CDR1 and CDR2 sequences are KGHSH and LQKENI. Trimming removed 3 bases from V and 3 bases from J, with 14 bases in between. The CDR3 is 16 amino acids.

This sequence joins TRBV7-2 and TRBJ1-2; the D is unclear. The CDR3 extends over 14 amino acids. Trimming cost V 1 base and J 4 bases, with 10 bases left between them. CDR1 and CDR2 from the germline V gene are SGHTA and FQGNSA. CDR3 region: CASSLDPLGYGYTF. CDR3 coding DNA: TGTGCCAGCAGCTTAGATCCGCTGGGCTATGGCTACACCTTC.

This clonotype was counted between two and nine times. CDR3 nucleotide sequence: TGTGCCAGCAGCTTAATAAAACAGGGCTTATATGGCTACACCTTC. This codes for CASSLIKQGLYGYTF. The J gene is TRBJ1-2, the V gene TRBV7-2; maybe TRBD1 (6 bases). Germline V gene data show CDR1 as SGHTA and CDR2 as FQGNSA. The V end lost 2 bases, the J end lost 5 bases, and 15 bases lay between the germline ends. The CDR3 totals 15 residues. Based on the CDR3 plus reference TRBV7-2 and TRBJ1-2, the full variable domain is GAGVSQSPSNKVTEKGKDVELRCDPISGHTALYWYRQSLGQGLEFLIYFQGNSAPDKSGLPSDRFSAERTGGSVSTLTIQRTQQEDSAVYLCASSLIKQGLYGYTFGSGTRLTVV.

This clonotype was found a few times. The V call is TRBV12-3 or TRBV12-4, the J call TRBJ2-7, with a weak D call TRBD1 (6 bases). V dropped 6 bases and J dropped 6 bases, with 18 bases sitting between them. CDR3 size: 14 residues. The CDR3 region has the DNA TGTGCCAGCAGACGCCCCGGACAGCCAGCCGAGCAGTACTTC. Translating gives CASRRPGQPAEQYF.

The chain links TRBV20-1 to TRBJ2-2; D perhaps matches TRBD2 (5 bases). The ends were cut back, 5 bases at V and 5 bases at J, with 15 bases in the middle. This CDR3 has 14 amino acids. Germline V gives CDR1 DFQATT, CDR2 SNEGSKA (reference sequence). This CDR3 reads CSAPRGSGTGELFF. CDR3 DNA: TGCAGTGCTCCCCGGGGATCTGGGACCGGGGAGCTGTTTTTT.

The chain combines TRBV6-5 with TRBJ1-4; no definite D call. The ends were cut back, 0 bases at V and 5 bases at J, with 19 bases in the middle. The CDR3 spans 18 residues. From germline, CDR1 is MNHEY and CDR2 SVGAGI. Here the CDR3 reads CASSYSITVASINEKLFF. The DNA of the CDR3 is TGTGCCAGCAGTTACTCGATTACAGTGGCGTCGATAAATGAAAAACTGTTTTTT.

This clonotype was observed many times. The germline gene is not matched at one end of the junction; a read error may be the cause. This chain joins TRBV7-2 and TRBJ2-5; no reliable D call. Germline-derived CDR1 and CDR2 are SGHTA and FQGNSA. CDR3 size: 13 residues. The CDR3 protein is CASSLGPQETQYF. In DNA, the CDR3 is TGTGCCAGCAGTTTAGGGCCGCAAGAGACCCAGTACTTC.

This chain uses TRBV7-9 with TRBJ2-7, with 8 bases aligning to TRBD1. In germline, CDR1 is SEHNR, CDR2 FQNEAQ (reference sequence). The CDR3 is 14 amino acids. The ends lost 4 bases at V and 5 bases at J; junction bases unmatched: 7. Here the CDR3 DNA reads TGTGCCAGCAGCTCTCTGGACAGGGCTAACGAGCAGTACTTC. Its protein product is CASSSLDRANEQYF.

The sample holds a few counts of this clonotype. The V call is TRBV2, the J call TRBJ2-2, with D tentatively TRBD2 (5 bases). CDR3 length: 13 residues. Germline V gives CDR1 SNHLY, CDR2 FYNNEI. V lost 5 bases and J 6 bases, leaving 10 bases between the germline ends. CDR3 coding DNA: TGTGCCAGCAGTACTCTAGCTGCCGGGGAGCTGTTTTTT. Protein: CASSTLAAGELFF.

The chain carries TRBV15 and TRBJ2-7; D tentatively fits TRBD1 or TRBD2 (5 bases each). Trimming shortened V by 5 bases and J by 5 bases, and 16 bases separated the two germline ends. CDR1 and CDR2 (germline): LNHNV, YYDKDF (reference sequence). This CDR3 spans 14 amino acids. This chain's CDR3 is CATSWNSGTDEQYF. The CDR3, as DNA: TGTGCCACCAGCTGGAATTCAGGGACGGACGAGCAGTACTTC.

This clonotype was seen repeatedly, ten times or more. The genes are TRBV4-1 and TRBJ2-1; TRBD2 aligns across 12 bases. Looked up from germline, CDR1 is MGHRA and CDR2 is YSYEKL. J gave up 8 bases and V 1 base, and 6 bases lay outside the gene matches. This CDR3 is 16 amino acids long. The CDR3 reads CASSQALAGGVDEQFF. CDR3 nucleotides: TGCGCCAGCAGCCAAGCTCTAGCGGGGGGGGTGGATGAGCAGTTCTTC.

V gene TRBV11-2 combines with J gene TRBJ2-3; D is ambiguous. CDR1 and CDR2 (germline): SGHAT, FQNNGV. This CDR3 spans 15 amino acids. Trimming cost V 5 bases and J 6 bases, with 18 bases left between them. This CDR3 reads CASSVGLRAADTQYF. As DNA, the CDR3 is TGTGCCAGCAGCGTAGGCCTCCGAGCAGCCGATACGCAGTATTTT. Full variable domain (missing parts from reference TRBV11-2 and TRBJ2-3): EAGVAQSPRYKIIEKRQSVAFWCNPISGHATLYWYQQILGQGPKLLIQFQNNGVVDDSQLPKDRFSAERLKGVDSTLKIQPAKLEDSAVYLCASSVGLRAADTQYFGPGTRLTVL.

The V gene is TRBV11-2, the J gene TRBJ1-1; TRBD1 aligns across 7 bases. J gave up 3 bases and V 5 bases, and 3 bases lay outside the gene matches. The CDR3 is 13 amino acids. Germline loops: CDR1 SGHAT, CDR2 FQNNGV. CDR3 in DNA: TGTGCCAGCAGCCCCGGGACAGACACTGAAGCTTTCTTT. Its protein product is CASSPGTDTEAFF.

This sequence joins TRBV7-8 and TRBJ2-1, with D possibly matching TRBD2 (5 bases). Trimming stripped 1 base from V and 10 bases from J, with 11 bases between. CDR1 and CDR2 from the germline V gene are SGHVS and FQNEAQ. CDR3 size: 13 residues. The CDR3 DNA reads TGTGCCAGCAGCTTAGGTGGGAGCAGCGAGCAGTTCTTC. Its translation is CASSLGGSSEQFF.

This clonotype has a handful of counts. The chain employs TRBV29-1 and TRBJ2-7; D is perhaps TRBD1 or TRBD2 (5 bases each). There are 14 residues in the CDR3. Germline lookup yields CDR1 SQVTM and CDR2 ANQGSEA. V was shortened by 3 bases and J by 5 bases, with 17 bases between the two germline ends. The CDR3 sequence is CSVEGTGRQDEQYF. The CDR3 bases are TGCAGCGTTGAGGGGACGGGACGCCAGGACGAGCAGTACTTC.

In this sample, this clonotype turned up many times. V and J are TRBV7-3 and TRBJ1-1; TRBD1 is a possible D gene (6 bases). This CDR3 region has 13 residues. Germline CDR1 reads SGHTA; CDR2 reads FQGTGA. V shed 3 bases and J shed 2 bases, with 7 bases lying between them. CDR3 loop: CASSFRGNTEAFF. CDR3 nucleotide sequence: TGTGCCAGCAGCTTCAGGGGCAACACTGAAGCTTTCTTT.

This chain connects TRBV7-2 to TRBJ1-2, with 8 bases matching TRBD1. Germline trimming cut 3 bases from V and 8 bases from J; bases unmatched to any gene: 8. The CDR3 is made up of 14 amino acids. CDR1 and CDR2 (germline): SGHTA, FQGNSA. The CDR3 region has the DNA TGTGCCAGCAGCTTCGCCGGGACAGGATTCGGCTACACCTTC. It is translated as CASSFAGTGFGYTF. Drawing the rest from reference TRBV7-2 and TRBJ1-2, the complete variable domain is GAGVSQSPSNKVTEKGKDVELRCDPISGHTALYWYRQSLGQGLEFLIYFQGNSAPDKSGLPSDRFSAERTGGSVSTLTIQRTQQEDSAVYLCASSFAGTGFGYTFGSGTRLTVV.

This clonotype has more than one count but fewer than ten. The V call is TRBV7-8, the J call TRBJ2-1, with a possible D match to TRBD2 (5 bases). Germline lookup yields CDR1 SGHVS and CDR2 FQNEAQ. With 2 bases removed from V and 6 bases from J, the gap between germline ends came to 14 bases. The CDR3 is 15 amino acids. The CDR3: CASSLTWLASNEQFF. In DNA, the CDR3 is TGTGCCAGCAGCTTAACTTGGCTAGCCTCCAATGAGCAGTTCTTC.

The genes are TRBV21-1 and TRBJ2-5; TRBD1, as called in the table, went unchecked against the DNA. TRBV21-1 is a known pseudogene. CDR3 length: 15 residues. CDR3 DNA sequence: TGTGCCAGCAGCAAAGCCGACAGGGCTCAAGAGACCCAGTACTTC. Its translation is CASSKADRAQETQYF.

This clonotype showed up just a few times. J is TRBJ1-5 and V is TRBV12-3 or TRBV12-4; possible D gene TRBD1, 6 bases. Trimming removed 6 bases from V and 4 bases from J, with 13 bases in between. The CDR3 covers 14 residues. This chain's CDR3 is CASRRPGQNQPQHF. The CDR3 coding sequence is TGTGCCAGCAGGAGACCGGGACAAAATCAGCCCCAGCATTTT.

This clonotype was recorded many times. The chain couples TRBV5-1 to TRBJ2-3; 9 bases are a match to TRBD1. Trimming cost V 4 bases and J 5 bases; bases outside gene matches: 8. The CDR3 loop spans 15 amino acids. Germline V lookup: CDR1 SGHRS, CDR2 YFSETQ. The CDR3: CASSQGTGQGDTQYF. CDR3 in DNA: TGCGCCAGCAGCCAGGGGACAGGGCAGGGAGATACGCAGTATTTT.

The chain recombines TRBV20-1 with TRBJ2-3; TRBD2 aligns across 8 bases. CDR1 is DFQATT, CDR2 SNEGSKA, per germline (reference sequence). CDR3 length: 15 amino acids. Trimming took 0 bases from V and 1 from J; bases not matched to a gene: 3. The CDR3 DNA sequence: TGCAGTGCTAGAGATGGGCGGGGGGGCACAGATACGCAGTATTTT. Translated, it gives CSARDGRGGTDTQYF.

This clonotype was detected a few times. The CDR3 nucleotides are TGCAGCGTATTAGGGGTTCACTATGGCTACACCTTC. As protein: CSVLGVHYGYTF. The rearrangement joins TRBV29-1 to TRBJ1-2; TRBD1 might be the D (5 bases). V lost 6 bases and J lost 3, with 11 bases in between. The CDR3 runs to 12 residues. Germline V gene sequence: CDR1 SQVTM, CDR2 ANQGSEA.

This chain links TRBV6-1 with TRBJ2-3, with 7 bases matching TRBD1. The germline gives CDR1 MNHNS, CDR2 SASEGT. The CDR3 runs 14 residues. The ends lost 11 bases at V and 4 bases at J; junction bases unmatched: 12. The CDR3 loop is CAVGVTGLADTQYF. DNA for the CDR3: TGTGCCGTTGGCGTGACAGGGTTAGCAGATACGCAGTATTTT.

This clonotype was seen a few times. The gene calls are TRBV9 and TRBJ2-5; 10 bases fit TRBD2. CDR3 size: 16 residues. The J segment lost 5 bases and the V segment lost 3 bases, leaving 10 bases of the junction unmatched. The germline gives CDR1 SGDLS, CDR2 YYNGEE. CDR3 nucleotide sequence: TGTGCCAGCAGCGCGAGACCTAGCGGGGGCCGGGAGACCCAGTACTTC. The encoded protein is CASSARPSGGRETQYF.